Here is one T cell receptor beta chain with its context. Allocation to cohorts depended on clinical history reported by the participants. Original methodology: For nucleated cells, counts were estimated from reference gene primer amplification. TCRdb's copy holds only in-frame clones and misses some; the assay was immunoSEQ multiplex PCR. V and J calls and clone size follow that table, whereas D and trimming were derived from the DNA. The sample holds 300,000 to 350,000 clones, 70% to 90% seen once. This sample was taken from a study of blood T cell repertoires in COVID-19. CDR3 size: 18 residues. V lost 1 base, J lost 0 bases, and 18 bases lay in between. Germline CDR1 reads SGHAT; CDR2 reads FQNNGV.

The gene calls are TRBV11-2 and TRBJ1-1; no clear D gene. Sample: PBMCs or T cells enriched from blood (not recorded which). The clonotype was recovered from a man aged 25-40 years who had recovered from COVID-19. Here the CDR3 reads CASSLVDTLKGMNTEAFF. The CDR3 DNA reads TGTGCCAGCAGCTTAGTCGACACCCTGAAAGGCATGAACACTGAAGCTTTCTTT.